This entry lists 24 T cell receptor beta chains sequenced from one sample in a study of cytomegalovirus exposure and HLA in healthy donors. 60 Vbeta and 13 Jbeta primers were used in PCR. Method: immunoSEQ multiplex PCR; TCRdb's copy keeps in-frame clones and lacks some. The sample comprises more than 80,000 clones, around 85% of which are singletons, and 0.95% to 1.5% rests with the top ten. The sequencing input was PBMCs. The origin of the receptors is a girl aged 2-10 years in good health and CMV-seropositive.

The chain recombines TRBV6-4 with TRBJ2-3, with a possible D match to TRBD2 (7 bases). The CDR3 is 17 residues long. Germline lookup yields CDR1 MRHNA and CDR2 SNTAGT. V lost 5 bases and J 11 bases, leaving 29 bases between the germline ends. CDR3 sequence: CASSPTTPTGNGREQYF. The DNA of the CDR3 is TGTGCCAGCAGTCCGACTACCCCGACAGGAAATGGGAGGGAGCAGTATTTT.

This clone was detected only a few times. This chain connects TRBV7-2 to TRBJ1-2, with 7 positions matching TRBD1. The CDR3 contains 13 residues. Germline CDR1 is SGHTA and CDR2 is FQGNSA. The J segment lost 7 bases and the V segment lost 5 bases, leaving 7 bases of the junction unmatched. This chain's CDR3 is CASSQQGLTGYTF. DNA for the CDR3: TGTGCCAGCAGCCAACAGGGGCTTACTGGCTACACCTTC. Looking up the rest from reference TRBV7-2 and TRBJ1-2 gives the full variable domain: GAGVSQSPSNKVTEKGKDVELRCDPISGHTALYWYRQSLGQGLEFLIYFQGNSAPDKSGLPSDRFSAERTGGSVSTLTIQRTQQEDSAVYLCASSQQGLTGYTFGSGTRLTVV.

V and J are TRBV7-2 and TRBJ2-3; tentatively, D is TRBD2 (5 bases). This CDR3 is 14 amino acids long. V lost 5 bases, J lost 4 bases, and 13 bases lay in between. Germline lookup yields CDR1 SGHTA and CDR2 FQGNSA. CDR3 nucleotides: TGTGCCAGCAGCCCCCCCGCGGGTTCAGATACGCAGTATTTT. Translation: CASSPPAGSDTQYF.

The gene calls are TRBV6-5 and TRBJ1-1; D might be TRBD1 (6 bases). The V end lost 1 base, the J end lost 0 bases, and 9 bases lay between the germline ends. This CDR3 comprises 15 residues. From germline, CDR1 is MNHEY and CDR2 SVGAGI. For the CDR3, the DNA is TGTGCCAGCAGTTACTTCGGACAGCTGAACACTGAAGCTTTCTTT. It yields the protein CASSYFGQLNTEAFF.

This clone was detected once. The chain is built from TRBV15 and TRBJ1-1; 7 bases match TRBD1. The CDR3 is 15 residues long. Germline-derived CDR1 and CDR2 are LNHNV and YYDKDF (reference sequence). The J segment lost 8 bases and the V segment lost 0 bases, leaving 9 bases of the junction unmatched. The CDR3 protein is CATSRDPGGGQEAFF. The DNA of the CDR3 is TGTGCCACCAGCAGAGATCCCGGTGGGGGACAGGAAGCTTTCTTT.

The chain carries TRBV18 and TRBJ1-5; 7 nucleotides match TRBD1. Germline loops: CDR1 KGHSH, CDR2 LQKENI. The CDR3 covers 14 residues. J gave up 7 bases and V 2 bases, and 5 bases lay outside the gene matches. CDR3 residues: CASSPYRGVQPQHF. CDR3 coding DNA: TGTGCCAGCTCACCATACAGGGGAGTCCAGCCCCAGCATTTT.

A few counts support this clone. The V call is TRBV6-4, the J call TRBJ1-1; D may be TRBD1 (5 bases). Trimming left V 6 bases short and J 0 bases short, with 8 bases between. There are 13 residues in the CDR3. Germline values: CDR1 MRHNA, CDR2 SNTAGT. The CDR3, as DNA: TGTGCCAGCAGAGACAGCCTGAACACTGAAGCTTTCTTT. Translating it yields CASRDSLNTEAFF.

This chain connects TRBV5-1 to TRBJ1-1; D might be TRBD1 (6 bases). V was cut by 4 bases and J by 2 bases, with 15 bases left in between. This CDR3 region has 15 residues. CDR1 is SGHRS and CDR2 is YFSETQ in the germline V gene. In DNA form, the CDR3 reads TGCGCCAGCAGCAAGGGGGGGTCCTTAAACACTGAAGCTTTCTTT. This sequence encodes CASSKGGSLNTEAFF.

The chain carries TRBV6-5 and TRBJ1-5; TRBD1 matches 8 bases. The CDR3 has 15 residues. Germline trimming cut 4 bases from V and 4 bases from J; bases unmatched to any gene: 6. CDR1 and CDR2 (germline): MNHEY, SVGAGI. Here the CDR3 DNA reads TGTGCCAGCAGTTCTGACAGGGGCCCTAATCAGCCCCAGCATTTT. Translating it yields CASSSDRGPNQPQHF.

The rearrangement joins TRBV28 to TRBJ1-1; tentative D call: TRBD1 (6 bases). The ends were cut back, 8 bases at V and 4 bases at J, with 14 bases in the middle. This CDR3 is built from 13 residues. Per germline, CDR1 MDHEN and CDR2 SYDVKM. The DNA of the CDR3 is TGTGCCAGCTCCAGGGGATGGAGCACTGAAGCTTTCTTT. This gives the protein CASSRGWSTEAFF.

The CDR3 DNA reads as TGTGCCAGCAGTTTATTGGCCGGGGACAACACGATGGAGACCCAGTACTTC. It encodes CASSLLAGDNTMETQYF. The chain has TRBV28 and TRBJ2-5, with TRBD1 as a possible D gene (6 bases). The germline CDR1 and CDR2 sequences are MDHEN and SYDVKM. V lost 1 base and J lost 5, with 20 bases in between. This CDR3 is 17 amino acids long.

The DNA of the CDR3 is TGTGCCAGCAGCGGGGGCACGAACAATGAGCAGTTCTTC. Protein sequence: CASSGGTNNEQFF. This sequence joins TRBV13 and TRBJ2-1; the D gene is possibly TRBD1 (6 bases). Germline CDR1 reads PRHDT; CDR2 reads FYEKMQ (reference sequence). Trimming left V 5 bases short and J 5 bases short, with 10 bases between. This CDR3 is 13 amino acids long.

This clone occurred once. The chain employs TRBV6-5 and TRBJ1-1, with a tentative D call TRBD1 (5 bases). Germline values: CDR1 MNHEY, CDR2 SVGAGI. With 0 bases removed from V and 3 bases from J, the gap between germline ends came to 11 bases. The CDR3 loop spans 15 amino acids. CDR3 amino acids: CASSYSTQGHTEAFF. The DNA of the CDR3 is TGTGCCAGCAGTTACTCGACCCAGGGCCACACTGAAGCTTTCTTT.

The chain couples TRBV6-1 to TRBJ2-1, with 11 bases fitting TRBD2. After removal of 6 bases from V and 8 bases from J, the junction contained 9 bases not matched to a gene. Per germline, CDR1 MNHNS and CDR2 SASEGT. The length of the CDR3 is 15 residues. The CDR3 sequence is CASSQTSGVLDEQFF. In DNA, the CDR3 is TGTGCCAGCAGCCAGACTAGCGGGGTCCTAGATGAGCAGTTCTTC.

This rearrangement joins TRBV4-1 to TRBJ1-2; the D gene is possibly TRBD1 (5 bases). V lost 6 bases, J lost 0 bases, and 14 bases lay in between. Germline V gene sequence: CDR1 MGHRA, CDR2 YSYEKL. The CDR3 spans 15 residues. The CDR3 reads CASRPVGGSNYGYTF. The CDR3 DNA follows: TGCGCCAGCAGGCCCGTCGGGGGGTCTAACTATGGCTACACCTTC.

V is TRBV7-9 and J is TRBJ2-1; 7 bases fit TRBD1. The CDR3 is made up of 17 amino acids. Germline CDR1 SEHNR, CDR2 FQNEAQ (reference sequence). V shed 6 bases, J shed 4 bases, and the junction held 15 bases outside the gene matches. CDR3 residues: CASRYDPGQDRYNEQFF. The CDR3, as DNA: TGTGCCAGCAGATACGACCCTGGACAGGACAGATACAATGAGCAGTTCTTC.

The CDR3 is CATFFSGANVLTF. The CDR3 coding sequence is TGTGCCACCTTTTTCTCTGGGGCCAACGTCCTGACTTTC. The chain combines TRBV7-8 with TRBJ2-6; the D is unclear. V lost 10 bases and J lost 0, with 7 bases in between. Per germline, CDR1 SGHVS and CDR2 FQNEAQ. The CDR3 is 13 amino acids.

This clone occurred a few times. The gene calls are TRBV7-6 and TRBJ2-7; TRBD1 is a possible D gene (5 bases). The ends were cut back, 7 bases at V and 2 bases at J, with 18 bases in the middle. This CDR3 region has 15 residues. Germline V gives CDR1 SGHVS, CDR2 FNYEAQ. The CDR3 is CASKPLGAPPYEQYF. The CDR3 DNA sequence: TGTGCCAGCAAGCCCCTAGGGGCTCCTCCCTACGAGCAGTACTTC.

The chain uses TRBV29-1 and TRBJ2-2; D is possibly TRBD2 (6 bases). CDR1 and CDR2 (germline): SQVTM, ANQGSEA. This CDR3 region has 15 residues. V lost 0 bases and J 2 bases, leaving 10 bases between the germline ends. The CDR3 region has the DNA TGCAGCGTTGAAGAAGTGGCGGGAAACACCGGGGAGCTGTTTTTT. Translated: CSVEEVAGNTGELFF.

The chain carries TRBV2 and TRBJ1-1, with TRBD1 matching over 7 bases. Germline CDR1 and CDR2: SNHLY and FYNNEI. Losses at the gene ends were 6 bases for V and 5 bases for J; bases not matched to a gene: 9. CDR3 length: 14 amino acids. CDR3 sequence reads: CASRTDRAGTEAFF. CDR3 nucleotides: TGTGCCAGCAGGACCGACAGGGCGGGAACTGAAGCTTTCTTT.

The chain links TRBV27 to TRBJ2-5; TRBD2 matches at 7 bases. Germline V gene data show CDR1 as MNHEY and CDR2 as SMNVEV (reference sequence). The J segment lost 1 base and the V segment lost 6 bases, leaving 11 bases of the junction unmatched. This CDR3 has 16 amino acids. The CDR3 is CASRGTETSVQETQYF. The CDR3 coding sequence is TGTGCCAGCAGAGGAACGGAAACTAGCGTCCAAGAGACCCAGTACTTC.

The CDR3 bases are TGTGCCTGGAGTGGCGGGATTTGGGATACGCAGTATTTT. It translates to CAWSGGIWDTQYF. The gene calls are TRBV30 and TRBJ2-3, with a possible D match to TRBD2 (6 bases). The V gene's germline CDR1 is GTSNPN and CDR2 SVGIG (reference sequence). The V and J ends lost 1 base and 6 bases respectively, with 11 bases between them. CDR3 length equals 13 residues.

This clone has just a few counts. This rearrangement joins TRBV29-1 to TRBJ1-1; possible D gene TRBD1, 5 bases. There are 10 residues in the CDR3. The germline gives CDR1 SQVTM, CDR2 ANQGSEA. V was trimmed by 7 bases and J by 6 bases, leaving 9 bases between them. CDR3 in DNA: TGCAGCGCTGGGACTGCTGAAGCTTTCTTT. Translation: CSAGTAEAFF. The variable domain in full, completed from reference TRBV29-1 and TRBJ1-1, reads SAVISQKPSRDICQRGTSLTIQCQVDSQVTMMFWYRQQPGQSLTLIATANQGSEATYESGFVIDKFPISRPNLTFSTLTVSNMSPEDSSIYLCSAGTAEAFFGQGTRLTVV.

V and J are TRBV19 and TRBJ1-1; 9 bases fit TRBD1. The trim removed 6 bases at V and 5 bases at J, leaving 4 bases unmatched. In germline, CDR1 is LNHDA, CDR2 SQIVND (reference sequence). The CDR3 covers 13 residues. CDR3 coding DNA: TGTGCCAGTAGCGCCGGGACAGGGACTGAAGCTTTCTTT. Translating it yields CASSAGTGTEAFF.